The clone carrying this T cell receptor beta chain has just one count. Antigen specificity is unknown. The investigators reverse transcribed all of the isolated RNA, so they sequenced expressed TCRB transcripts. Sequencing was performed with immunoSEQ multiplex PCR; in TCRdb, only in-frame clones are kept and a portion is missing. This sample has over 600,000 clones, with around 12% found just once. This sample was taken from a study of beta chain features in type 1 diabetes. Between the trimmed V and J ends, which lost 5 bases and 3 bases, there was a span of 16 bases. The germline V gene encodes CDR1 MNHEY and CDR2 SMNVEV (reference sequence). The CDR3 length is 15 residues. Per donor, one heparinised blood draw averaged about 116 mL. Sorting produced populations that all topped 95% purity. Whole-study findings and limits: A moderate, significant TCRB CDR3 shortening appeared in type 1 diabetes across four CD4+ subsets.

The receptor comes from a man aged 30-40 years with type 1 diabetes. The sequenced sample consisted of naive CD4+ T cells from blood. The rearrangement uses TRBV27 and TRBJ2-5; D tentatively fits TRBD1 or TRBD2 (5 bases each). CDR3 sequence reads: CASSNWGSGKETQYF. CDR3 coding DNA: TGTGCCAGCAGTAACTGGGGGAGCGGCAAAGAGACCCAGTACTTC.